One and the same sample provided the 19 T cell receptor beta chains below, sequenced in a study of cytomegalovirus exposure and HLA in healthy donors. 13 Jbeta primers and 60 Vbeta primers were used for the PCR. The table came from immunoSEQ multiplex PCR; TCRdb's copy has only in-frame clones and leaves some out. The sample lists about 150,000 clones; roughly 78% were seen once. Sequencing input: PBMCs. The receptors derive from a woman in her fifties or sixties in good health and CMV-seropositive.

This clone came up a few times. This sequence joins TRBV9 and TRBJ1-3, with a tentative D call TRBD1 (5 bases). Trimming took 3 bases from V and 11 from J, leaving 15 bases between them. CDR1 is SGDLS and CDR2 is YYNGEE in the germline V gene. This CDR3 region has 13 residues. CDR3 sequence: CASSDWSRGAIYF. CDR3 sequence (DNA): TGTGCCAGCAGCGACTGGTCCCGGGGGGCCATATATTTT.

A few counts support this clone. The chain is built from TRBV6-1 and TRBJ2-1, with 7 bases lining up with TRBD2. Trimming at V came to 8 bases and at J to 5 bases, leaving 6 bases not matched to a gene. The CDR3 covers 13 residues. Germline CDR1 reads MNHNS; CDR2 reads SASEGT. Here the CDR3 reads CASCWAGDNEQFF. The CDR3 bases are TGTGCCAGCTGCTGGGCGGGAGACAATGAGCAGTTCTTC.

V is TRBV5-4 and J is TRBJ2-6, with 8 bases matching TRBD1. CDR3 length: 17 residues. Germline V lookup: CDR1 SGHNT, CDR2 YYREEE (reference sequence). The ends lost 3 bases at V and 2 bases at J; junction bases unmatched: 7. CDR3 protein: CASSSGQGFTGANVLTF. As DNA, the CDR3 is TGTGCCAGCAGCTCAGGACAGGGATTTACTGGGGCCAACGTCCTGACTTTC.

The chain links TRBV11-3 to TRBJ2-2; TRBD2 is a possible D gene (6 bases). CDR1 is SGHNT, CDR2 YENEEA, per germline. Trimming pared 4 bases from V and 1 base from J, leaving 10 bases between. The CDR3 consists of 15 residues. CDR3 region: CASSSLGGNTGELFF. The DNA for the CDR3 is TGTGCCAGCAGCTCTTTGGGAGGGAACACCGGGGAGCTGTTTTTT.

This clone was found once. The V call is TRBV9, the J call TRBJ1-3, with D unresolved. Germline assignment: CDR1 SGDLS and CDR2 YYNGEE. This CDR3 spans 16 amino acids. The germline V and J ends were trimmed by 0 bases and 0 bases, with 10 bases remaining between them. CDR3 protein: CASSVGGGSSGNTIYF. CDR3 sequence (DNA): TGTGCCAGCAGCGTAGGGGGAGGGAGCTCTGGAAACACCATATATTTT.

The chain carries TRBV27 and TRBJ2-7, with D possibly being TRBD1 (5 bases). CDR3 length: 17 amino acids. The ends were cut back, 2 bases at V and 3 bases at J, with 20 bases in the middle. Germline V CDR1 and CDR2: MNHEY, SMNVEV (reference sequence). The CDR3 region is CASSLVGSRSQGYEQYF. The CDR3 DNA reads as TGTGCCAGCAGTTTAGTCGGAAGTCGGTCCCAGGGCTACGAGCAGTACTTC.

The CDR3 protein is CASRSGWAQGEQYF. The CDR3 region has the DNA TGTGCCAGCAGGTCGGGTTGGGCGCAGGGCGAGCAGTACTTC. The chain joins TRBV6-5 to TRBJ2-5; D possibly corresponds to TRBD1 (5 bases). The DNA matches TRBJ2-7 better at its end, which makes the J call doubtful. Per germline, CDR1 MNHEY and CDR2 SVGAGI. The CDR3 is 14 residues long.

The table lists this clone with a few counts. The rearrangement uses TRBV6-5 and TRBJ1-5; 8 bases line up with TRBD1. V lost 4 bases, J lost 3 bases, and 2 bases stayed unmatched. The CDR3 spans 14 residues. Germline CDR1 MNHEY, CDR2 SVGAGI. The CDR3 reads CASSSGGYNQPQHF. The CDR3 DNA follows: TGTGCCAGCAGTTCAGGGGGCTACAATCAGCCCCAGCATTTT.

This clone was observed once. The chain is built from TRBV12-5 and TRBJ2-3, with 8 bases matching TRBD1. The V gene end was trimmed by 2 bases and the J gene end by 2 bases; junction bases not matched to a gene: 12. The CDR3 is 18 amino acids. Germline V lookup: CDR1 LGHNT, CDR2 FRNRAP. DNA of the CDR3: TGTGCTAGTGGTTTGACTTACATGACAGGGGCCGTCACAGATACGCAGTATTTT. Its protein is CASGLTYMTGAVTDTQYF.

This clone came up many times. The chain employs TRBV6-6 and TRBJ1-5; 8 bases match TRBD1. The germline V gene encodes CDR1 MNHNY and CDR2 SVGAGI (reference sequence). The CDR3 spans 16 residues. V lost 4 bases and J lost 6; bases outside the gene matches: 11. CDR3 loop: CASSSSQQGAAQPQHF. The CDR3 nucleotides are TGTGCCAGCAGTTCCAGCCAGCAGGGGGCGGCTCAGCCCCAGCATTTT.

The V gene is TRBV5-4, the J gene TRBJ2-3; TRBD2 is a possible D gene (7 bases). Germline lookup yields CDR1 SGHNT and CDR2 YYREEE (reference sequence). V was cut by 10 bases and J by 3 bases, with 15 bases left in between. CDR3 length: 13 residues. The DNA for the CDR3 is TGTGCCTTTAGGGGGGGTCTAACAGATACGCAGTATTTT. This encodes CAFRGGLTDTQYF. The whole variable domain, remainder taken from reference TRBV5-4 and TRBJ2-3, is ETGVTQSPTHLIKTRGQQVTLRCSSQSGHNTVSWYQQALGQGPQFIFQYYREEENGRGNFPPRFSGLQFPNYSSELNVNALELDDSALYLCAFRGGLTDTQYFGPGTRLTVL.

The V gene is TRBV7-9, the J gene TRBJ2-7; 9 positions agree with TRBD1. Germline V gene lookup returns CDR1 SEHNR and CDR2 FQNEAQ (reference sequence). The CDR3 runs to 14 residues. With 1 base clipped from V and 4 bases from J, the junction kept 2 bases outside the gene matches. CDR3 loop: CASSLVGQGYEQYF. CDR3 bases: TGTGCCAGCAGCTTAGTTGGACAGGGGTACGAGCAGTACTTC.

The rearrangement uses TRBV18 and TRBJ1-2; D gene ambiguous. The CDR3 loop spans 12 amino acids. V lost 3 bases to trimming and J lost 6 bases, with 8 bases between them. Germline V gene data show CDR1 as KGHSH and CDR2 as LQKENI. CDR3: CASSPKRDGYTF. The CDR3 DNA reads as TGTGCCAGCTCACCGAAGAGGGATGGCTACACCTTC.

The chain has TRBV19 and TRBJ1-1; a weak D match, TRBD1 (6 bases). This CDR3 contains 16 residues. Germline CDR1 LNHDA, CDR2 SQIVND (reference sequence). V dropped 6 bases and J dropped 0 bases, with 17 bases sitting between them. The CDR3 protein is CASSSLTGLMNTEAFF. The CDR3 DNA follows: TGTGCCAGTAGCTCCTTGACAGGTCTAATGAACACTGAAGCTTTCTTT.

DNA of the CDR3: TGTGCCAGCAGGTCACAGGGCTCCTACGAGCAGTACTTC. It is translated as CASRSQGSYEQYF. The chain employs TRBV6-5 and TRBJ2-7; maybe TRBD1 (6 bases). This CDR3 has 13 amino acids. Germline CDR1 MNHEY, CDR2 SVGAGI. The V gene lost 6 bases and the J gene lost 0 bases, with 9 bases spanning the gap.

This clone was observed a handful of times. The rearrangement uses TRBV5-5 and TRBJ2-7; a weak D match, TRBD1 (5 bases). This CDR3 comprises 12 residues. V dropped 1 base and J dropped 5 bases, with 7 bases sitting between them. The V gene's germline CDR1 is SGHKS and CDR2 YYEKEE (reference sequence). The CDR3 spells CASSLWGNEQYF. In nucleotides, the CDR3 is TGTGCCAGCAGCTTGTGGGGCAACGAGCAGTACTTC.

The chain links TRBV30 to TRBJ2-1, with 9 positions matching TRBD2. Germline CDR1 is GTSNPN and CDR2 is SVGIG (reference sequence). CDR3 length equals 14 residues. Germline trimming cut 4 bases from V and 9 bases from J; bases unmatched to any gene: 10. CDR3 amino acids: CAWKKGLADREQFF. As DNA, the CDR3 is TGTGCCTGGAAGAAGGGACTAGCAGATCGTGAGCAGTTCTTC.

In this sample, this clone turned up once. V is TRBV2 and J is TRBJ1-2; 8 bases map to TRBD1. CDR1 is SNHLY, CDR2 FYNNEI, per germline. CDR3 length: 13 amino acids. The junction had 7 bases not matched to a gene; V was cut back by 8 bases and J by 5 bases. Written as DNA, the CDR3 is TGTGCCAGCTTTCCGGACAGGGCGTATGGCTACACCTTC. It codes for CASFPDRAYGYTF.

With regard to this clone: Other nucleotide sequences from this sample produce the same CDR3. DNA for the CDR3: TGCGCCAGCAGCTGGGACAGGGGCACTGGAAACACCATATATTTT. Residues: CASSWDRGTGNTIYF. This chain uses TRBV5-1 with TRBJ1-3; TRBD1 matches at 10 bases. The germline gives CDR1 SGHRS, CDR2 YFSETQ. The ends lost 3 bases at V and 2 bases at J; junction bases unmatched: 2. This CDR3 has 15 amino acids.